The rows below give T cell receptor beta chains drawn from one sample of a study of T-cell memory formation after mild COVID-19. A single record per CDR3 protein comes from TCRdb applying MiXCR to the 5' RACE reads. The sample lists hundreds of thousands of distinct CDR3 sequences; 16% were seen once. Sequencing was done on a sample of PBMCs or a T cell subset sorted from them (not recorded which). The receptors were sampled from a man aged 18 to 35 who had mild COVID-19 (a few samples of this study predate the infection). Cell type and time point are not known. CDR3s include the opening cysteine and the closing phenylalanine or tryptophan. A D gene is named only where the DNA matches it firmly. Rows give clone size only sometimes, using once, few, many, or a class for an expanded clone.

NA | TRBJ2-1 | NA | TRBV4-3 | CASSPPPGRGNEQFF | TGCGCCAGCAGCCCTCCCCCGGGGCGCGGCAATGAGCAGTTCTTC
TRBD1 | TRBJ2-1 | NA | TRBV10-3 | CAIRPGQGSNEQFF | TGTGCCATCAGGCCGGGACAGGGTAGCAATGAGCAGTTCTTC
TRBD1 | TRBJ1-1 | few | TRBV9 | CASSVWAQTGVNTEAFF | TGTGCCAGCAGCGTATGGGCTCAGACAGGGGTAAACACTGAAGCTTTCTTT
TRBD2 | TRBJ2-5 | few | TRBV5-1 | CASSFGTSGGSETQYF | TGCGCCAGCAGCTTTGGGACTAGCGGGGGATCAGAGACCCAGTACTTC
NA | TRBJ1-2 | NA | TRBV3-1 | CASSQVGRAAYGYTF | TGTGCCAGCAGCCAAGTGGGGAGGGCCGCCTATGGCTACACCTTC
TRBD1 | TRBJ2-1 | NA | TRBV7-8 | CASSARDRGLSSYNEQFF | TGTGCCAGCAGCGCCCGGGACAGGGGGCTTAGCTCCTACAATGAGCAGTTCTTC
TRBD2 | TRBJ2-3 | NA | TRBV3-1 | CASGPSGGNTDTQYF | TGTGCCAGCGGGCCGAGCGGGGGAAACACAGATACGCAGTATTTT
TRBD1 | TRBJ2-1 | few | TRBV7-9 | CASSLQGESYNEQFF | TGTGCCAGCAGCTTACAGGGGGAGTCCTACAATGAGCAGTTCTTC
NA | TRBJ2-1 | NA | TRBV7-3 | CASSSGASNNEQFF | TGTGCCAGCAGCTCCGGGGCCTCGAACAATGAGCAGTTCTTC
NA | TRBJ2-3 | many | TRBV5-1 | CASSLDGRPTDTQYF | TGCGCCAGCAGCTTAGACGGCCGCCCCACAGATACGCAGTATTTT